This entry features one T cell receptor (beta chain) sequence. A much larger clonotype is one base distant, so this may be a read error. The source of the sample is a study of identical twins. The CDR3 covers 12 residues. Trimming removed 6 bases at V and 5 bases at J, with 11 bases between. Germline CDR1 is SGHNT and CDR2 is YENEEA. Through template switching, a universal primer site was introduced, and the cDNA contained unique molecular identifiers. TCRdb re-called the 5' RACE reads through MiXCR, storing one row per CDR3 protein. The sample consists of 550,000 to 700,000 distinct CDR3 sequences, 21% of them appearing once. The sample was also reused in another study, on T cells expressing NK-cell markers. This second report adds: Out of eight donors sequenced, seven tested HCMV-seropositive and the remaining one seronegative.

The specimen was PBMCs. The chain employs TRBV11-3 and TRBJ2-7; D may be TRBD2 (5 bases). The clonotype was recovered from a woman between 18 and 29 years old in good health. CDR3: CASSIKGDEQYF. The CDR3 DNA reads TGTGCCAGCAGTATAAAGGGAGACGAGCAGTACTTC.